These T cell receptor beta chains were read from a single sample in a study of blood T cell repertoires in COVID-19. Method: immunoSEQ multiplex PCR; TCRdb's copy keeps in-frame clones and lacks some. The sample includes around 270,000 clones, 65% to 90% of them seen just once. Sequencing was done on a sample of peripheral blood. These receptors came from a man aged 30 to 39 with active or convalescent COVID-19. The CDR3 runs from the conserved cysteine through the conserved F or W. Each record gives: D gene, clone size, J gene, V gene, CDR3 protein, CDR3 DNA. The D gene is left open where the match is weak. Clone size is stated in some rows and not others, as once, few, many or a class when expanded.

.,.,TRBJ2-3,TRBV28,CASSFGSTDTQYF,TGTGCCAGCAGTTTCGGGAGCACAGATACGCAGTATTTT
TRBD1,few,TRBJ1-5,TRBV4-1,CASSSPGQKAYQPQHF,TGCGCCAGCAGCTCACCGGGACAGAAAGCCTATCAGCCCCAGCATTTT
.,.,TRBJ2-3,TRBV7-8,CASSPGGIDTQYF,TGTGCCAGCAGCCCAGGCGGGATAGATACGCAGTATTTT
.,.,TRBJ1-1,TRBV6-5,CASSSGQIHTEAFF,TGTGCCAGCAGTTCCGGACAGATTCACACTGAAGCTTTCTTT
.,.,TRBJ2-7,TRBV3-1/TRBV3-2,CASTQTVSSYEQYF,TGTGCCAGCACCCAGACAGTGAGCTCCTACGAGCAGTACTTC
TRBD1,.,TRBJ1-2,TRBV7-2,CASSLGRTGRRHGYTF,TGTGCCAGCAGCTTAGGGCGGACAGGGCGACGGCATGGCTACACCTTC
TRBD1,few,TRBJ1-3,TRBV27,CASSQQGAGNTIYF,TGTGCCAGCAGTCAACAGGGGGCTGGAAACACCATATATTTT
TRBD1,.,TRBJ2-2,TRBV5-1,CASSLVGTGRTGELFF,TGCGCCAGCAGCTTGGTAGGGACAGGGCGGACCGGGGAGCTGTTTTTT
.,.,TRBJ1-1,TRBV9,CASSVGPVNTEAFF,TGTGCCAGCAGCGTAGGTCCAGTGAACACTGAAGCTTTCTTT
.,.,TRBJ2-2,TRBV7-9,CASSHPNTGELFF,TGTGCCAGCAGCCATCCAAACACCGGGGAGCTGTTTTTT
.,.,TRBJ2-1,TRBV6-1,CASSDSGSVPNEQFF,TGTGCCAGCAGTGATAGTGGTAGCGTCCCCAATGAGCAGTTCTTC
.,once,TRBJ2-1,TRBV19,CASSTGVYNEQFF,TGTGCCAGTAGTACGGGAGTCTACAATGAGCAGTTCTTC
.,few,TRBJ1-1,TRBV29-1,CSVLWLQGEDTEAFF,TGCAGCGTTCTCTGGCTACAGGGCGAGGACACTGAAGCTTTCTTT
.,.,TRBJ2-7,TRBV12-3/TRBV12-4,CATDSPLYEQYF,TGTGCCACGGACTCGCCCCTTTACGAGCAGTACTTC
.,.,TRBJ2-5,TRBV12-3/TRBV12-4,CASSLPAVETQYF,TGTGCCAGCAGTTTGCCGGCGGTGGAGACCCAGTACTTC
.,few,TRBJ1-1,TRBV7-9,CASSFGTTSDTEAFF,TGTGCCAGCAGCTTTGGGACTACGTCTGACACTGAAGCTTTCTTT
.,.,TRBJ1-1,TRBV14,CASSPLGSNTEAFF,TGTGCCAGCAGCCCCCTTGGGAGCAACACTGAAGCTTTCTTT
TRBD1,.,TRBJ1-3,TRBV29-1,CSAGTGNSGNTIYF,TGCAGCGCTGGGACAGGTAACTCTGGAAACACCATATATTTT
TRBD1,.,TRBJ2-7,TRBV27,CASSASTGSSYEQYF,TGTGCCAGCAGTGCATCGACAGGGAGCTCCTACGAGCAGTACTTC
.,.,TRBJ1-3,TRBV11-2,CASSLTDSSSGNTIYF,TGTGCCAGCAGCTTAACGGACTCGAGCTCTGGAAACACCATATATTTT
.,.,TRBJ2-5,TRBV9,CASSVGGHQETQYF,TGTGCCAGCAGCGTAGGAGGCCACCAAGAGACCCAGTACTTC
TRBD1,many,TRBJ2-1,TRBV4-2,CASSQEGTGGFEQFF,TGTGCCAGCAGCCAAGAGGGGACAGGGGGCTTTGAGCAGTTCTTC
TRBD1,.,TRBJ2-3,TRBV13,CASSGTGGFSDTQYF,TGTGCCAGCAGCGGGACAGGGGGCTTTTCAGATACGCAGTATTTT
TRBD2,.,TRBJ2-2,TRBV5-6,CASSPESSGGAEAFGELFF,TGTGCCAGCAGCCCAGAAAGTAGCGGGGGGGCCGAGGCTTTCGGGGAGCTGTTTTTT
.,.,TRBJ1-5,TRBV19,CASSIVPDSNQPQHF,TGTGCCAGTAGTATTGTGCCAGATAGCAATCAGCCCCAGCATTTT
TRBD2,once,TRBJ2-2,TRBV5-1,CASTALAGGPGELFF,TGCGCCAGCACCGCACTAGCGGGGGGTCCCGGGGAGCTGTTTTTT
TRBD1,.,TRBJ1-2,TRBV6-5,CASSSNRGRGYGYTF,TGTGCCAGCAGTTCCAACAGGGGTCGCGGTTATGGCTACACCTTC
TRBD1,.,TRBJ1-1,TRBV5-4,CASSLEGGGDTEAFF,TGTGCCAGCAGCTTGGAAGGGGGCGGGGACACTGAAGCTTTCTTT
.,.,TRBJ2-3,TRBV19,CATSDPGTDTQYF,TGTGCCACCAGTGATCCGGGAACAGATACGCAGTATTTT
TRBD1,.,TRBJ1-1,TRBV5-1,CASSLVTGGAYTEAFF,TGCGCCAGCAGCTTGGTTACAGGGGGCGCGTACACTGAAGCTTTCTTT
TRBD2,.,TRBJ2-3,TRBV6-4,CASKRGPRSTDTQYF,TGTGCCAGCAAGCGGGGTCCCCGGAGTACAGATACGCAGTATTTT
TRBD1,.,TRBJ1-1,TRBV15,CATSGTGAATEAFF,TGTGCCACCAGCGGGACAGGGGCGGCCACTGAAGCTTTCTTT
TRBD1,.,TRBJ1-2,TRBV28,CASGGDRAYGYTF,TGTGCCAGCGGGGGGGACAGGGCCTATGGCTACACCTTC
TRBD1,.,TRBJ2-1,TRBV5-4,CASGRTGSSYNEQFF,TGTGCCAGCGGAAGGACAGGAAGCTCCTACAATGAGCAGTTCTTC
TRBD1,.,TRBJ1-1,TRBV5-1,CASKTRDRTPEAFF,TGCGCCAGCAAAACACGGGACAGGACCCCTGAAGCTTTCTTT
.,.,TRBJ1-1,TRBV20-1,CSATEMEAFF,TGCAGTGCTACGGAGATGGAAGCTTTCTTT
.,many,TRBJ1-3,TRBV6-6,CASSRDQVHSGNTIYF,TGTGCCAGCAGTCGGGATCAGGTCCACTCTGGAAACACCATATATTTT
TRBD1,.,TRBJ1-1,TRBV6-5,CASRTGAGAFF,TGTGCCAGCCGGACAGGGGCTGGAGCTTTCTTT
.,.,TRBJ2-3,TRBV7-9,CASSFGGTDTQYF,TGTGCCAGCAGCTTCGGGGGTACAGATACGCAGTATTTT
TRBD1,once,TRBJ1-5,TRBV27,CASSSNRDREDQPQHF,TGTGCCAGCAGTTCTAACCGGGACAGGGAGGATCAGCCCCAGCATTTT
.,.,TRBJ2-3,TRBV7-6,CASSARTGLTDTQYF,TGTGCCAGCAGCGCAAGGACGGGGTTGACAGATACGCAGTATTTT
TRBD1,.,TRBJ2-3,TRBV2,CASSDRGRGDTQYF,TGTGCCAGCAGTGACAGGGGGCGGGGAGATACGCAGTATTTT
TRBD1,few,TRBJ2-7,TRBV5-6,CASSLNRGYEQYF,TGTGCCAGCAGCTTGAACAGGGGCTACGAGCAGTACTTC
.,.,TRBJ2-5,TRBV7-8,CASSLVAPGETQYF,TGTGCCAGCAGCTTAGTAGCCCCCGGAGAGACCCAGTACTTC
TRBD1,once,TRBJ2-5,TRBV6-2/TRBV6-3,CASSYNTGGRETQYF,TGTGCCAGCAGTTATAATACAGGGGGCCGAGAGACCCAGTACTTC
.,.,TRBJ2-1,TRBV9,CASSPRGVAGDEQFF,TGTGCCAGCAGCCCACGTGGGGTAGCCGGGGATGAGCAGTTCTTC